The T cell receptor beta chain under discussion was sequenced for a study of patients and donors after allogeneic stem cell transplantation. V gave up 3 bases and J gave up 4 bases, with 14 bases separating them. This CDR3 has 15 amino acids. Germline lookup yields CDR1 SGDLS and CDR2 YYNGEE. TCRdb passed the RT-PCR reads through MiXCR, listing each CDR3 protein once. In the table there are about 210,000 distinct CDR3 sequences, around two fifths of which are singletons. This clonotype originated in a human donor who was either an allogeneic HSCT recipient or a stem cell or donor lymphocyte infusion donor (not recorded which). It is not recorded whose cells these are; they may come from a transplant donor. Specimen: blood, either unsorted or a sorted T cell fraction (not recorded which). This chain uses TRBV9 with TRBJ1-5; no definite D call. CDR3 sequence (DNA): TGTGCCAGCAGCGCTACGGGAGCTGGGAATCAGCCCCAGCATTTT. Its protein product is CASSATGAGNQPQHF.